The clone carrying this T cell receptor (beta chain) was found a few times. This specimen comes from a study of T-cell reconstitution after alpha-beta-depleted transplantation in children. Library preparation (for TCRbeta) was performed with unique molecular identifiers. TCRdb independently ran MiXCR on the PCR reads; one entry per CDR3 protein. The sample carries 490,000 or so distinct CDR3 sequences, around 13% recorded once. The junction had 2 bases not matched to a gene; V was cut back by 0 bases and J by 3 bases. The CDR3 totals 16 residues. Germline V lookup: CDR1 MNHEY, CDR2 SMNVEV (reference sequence).

The chain recombines TRBV27 with TRBJ2-1; 10 positions match TRBD2. This receptor was obtained from a human donor who donated a stem cell graft to a child with combined immunodeficiency. Material: PBMCs from the stem cell graft donor, obtained from the stem cell graft. In DNA, the CDR3 is TGTGCCAGCAGTTTATCGAGCGGGGGGGTCTACAATGAGCAGTTCTTC. Protein product: CASSLSSGGVYNEQFF.